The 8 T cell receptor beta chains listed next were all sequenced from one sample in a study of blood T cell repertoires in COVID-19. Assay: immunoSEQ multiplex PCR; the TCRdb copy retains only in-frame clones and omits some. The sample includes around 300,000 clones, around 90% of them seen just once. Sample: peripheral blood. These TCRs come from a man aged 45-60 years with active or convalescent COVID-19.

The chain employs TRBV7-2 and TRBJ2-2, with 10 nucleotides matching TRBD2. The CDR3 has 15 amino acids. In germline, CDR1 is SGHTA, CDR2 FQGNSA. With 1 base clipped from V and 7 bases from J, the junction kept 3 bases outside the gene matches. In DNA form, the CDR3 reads TGTGCCAGCAGCTTAGTTGGGACTAGCGTCGGGGAGCTGTTTTTT. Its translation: CASSLVGTSVGELFF.

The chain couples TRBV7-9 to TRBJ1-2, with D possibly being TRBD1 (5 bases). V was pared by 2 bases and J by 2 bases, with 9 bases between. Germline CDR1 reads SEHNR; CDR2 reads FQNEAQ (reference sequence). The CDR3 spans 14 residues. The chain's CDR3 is CASSLPGKNYGYTF. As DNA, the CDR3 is TGTGCCAGCAGCTTACCAGGGAAAAACTATGGCTACACCTTC. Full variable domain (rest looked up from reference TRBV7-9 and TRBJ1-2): DTGVSQNPRHKITKRGQNVTFRCDPISEHNRLYWYRQTLGQGPEFLTYFQNEAQLEKSRLLSDRFSAERPKGSFSTLEIQRTEQGDSAMYLCASSLPGKNYGYTFGSGTRLTVV.

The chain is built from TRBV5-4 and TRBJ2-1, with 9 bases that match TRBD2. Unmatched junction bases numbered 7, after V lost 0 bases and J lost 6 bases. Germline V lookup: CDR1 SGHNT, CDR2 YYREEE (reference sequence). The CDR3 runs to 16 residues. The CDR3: CASSLVGGRALNEQFF. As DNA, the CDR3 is TGTGCCAGCAGCTTGGTCGGCGGGAGGGCACTCAATGAGCAGTTCTTC.

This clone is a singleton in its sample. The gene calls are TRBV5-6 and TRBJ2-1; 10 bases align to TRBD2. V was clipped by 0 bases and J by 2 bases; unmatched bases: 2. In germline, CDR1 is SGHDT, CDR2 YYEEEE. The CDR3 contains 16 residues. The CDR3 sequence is CASSLGSGGTYNEQFF. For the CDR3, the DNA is TGTGCCAGCAGCTTGGGTAGCGGGGGGACCTACAATGAGCAGTTCTTC.

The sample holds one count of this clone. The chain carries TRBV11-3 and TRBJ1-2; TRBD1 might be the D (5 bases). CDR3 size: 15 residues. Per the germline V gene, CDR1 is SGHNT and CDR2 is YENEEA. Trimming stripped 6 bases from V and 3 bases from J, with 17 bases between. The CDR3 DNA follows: TGTGCCAGCAGGCAGACAACTCAGGGTCACTATGGCTACACCTTC. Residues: CASRQTTQGHYGYTF.

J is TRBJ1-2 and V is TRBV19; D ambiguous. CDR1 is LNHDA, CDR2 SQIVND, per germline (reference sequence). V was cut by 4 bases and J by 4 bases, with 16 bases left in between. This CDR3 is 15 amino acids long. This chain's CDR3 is CASSTNAVNVYGYTF. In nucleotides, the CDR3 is TGTGCCAGTAGTACAAACGCAGTAAACGTCTATGGCTACACCTTC. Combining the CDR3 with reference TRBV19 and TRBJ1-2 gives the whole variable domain DGGITQSPKYLFRKEGQNVTLSCEQNLNHDAMYWYRQDPGQGLRLIYYSQIVNDFQKGDIAEGYSVSREKKESFPLTVTSAQKNPTAFYLCASSTNAVNVYGYTFGSGTRLTVV.

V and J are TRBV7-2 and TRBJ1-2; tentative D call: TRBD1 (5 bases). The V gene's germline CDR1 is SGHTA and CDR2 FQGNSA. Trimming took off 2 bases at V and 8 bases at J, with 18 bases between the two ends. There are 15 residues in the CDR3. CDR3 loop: CASSLRARVLKGYTF. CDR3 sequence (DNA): TGTGCCAGCAGCTTAAGGGCCAGGGTCCTGAAGGGCTACACCTTC.

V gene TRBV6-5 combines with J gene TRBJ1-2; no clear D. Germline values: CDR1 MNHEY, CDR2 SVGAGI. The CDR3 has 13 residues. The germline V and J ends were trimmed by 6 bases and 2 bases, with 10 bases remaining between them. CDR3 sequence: CASSRSSNYGYTF. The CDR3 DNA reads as TGTGCCAGCAGCCGGAGCTCCAACTATGGCTACACCTTC.